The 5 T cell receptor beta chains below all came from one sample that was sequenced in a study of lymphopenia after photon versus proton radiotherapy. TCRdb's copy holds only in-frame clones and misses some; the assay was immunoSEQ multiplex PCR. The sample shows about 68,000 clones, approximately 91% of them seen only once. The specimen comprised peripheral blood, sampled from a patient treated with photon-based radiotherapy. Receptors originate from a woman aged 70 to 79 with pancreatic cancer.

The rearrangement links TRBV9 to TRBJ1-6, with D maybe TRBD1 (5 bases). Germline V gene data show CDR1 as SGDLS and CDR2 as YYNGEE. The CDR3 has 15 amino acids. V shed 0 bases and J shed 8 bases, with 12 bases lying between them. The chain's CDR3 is CASSVEGREDSPLHF. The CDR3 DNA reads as TGTGCCAGCAGCGTAGAAGGCAGGGAGGATTCACCCCTCCACTTT.

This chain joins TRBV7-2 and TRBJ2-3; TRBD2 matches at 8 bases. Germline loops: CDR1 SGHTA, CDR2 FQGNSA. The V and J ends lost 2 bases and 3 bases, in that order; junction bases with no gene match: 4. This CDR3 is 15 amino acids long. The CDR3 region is CASSLLSGSTDTQYF. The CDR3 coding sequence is TGTGCCAGCAGCTTATTGAGCGGGAGTACAGATACGCAGTATTTT.

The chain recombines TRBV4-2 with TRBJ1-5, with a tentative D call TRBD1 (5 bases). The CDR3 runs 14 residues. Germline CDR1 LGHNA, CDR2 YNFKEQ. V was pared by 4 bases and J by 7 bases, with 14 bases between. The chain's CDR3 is CASSPGGSQQPQHF. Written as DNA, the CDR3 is TGTGCCAGCAGCCCCGGGGGGAGCCAGCAGCCCCAGCATTTT.

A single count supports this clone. The CDR3 loop reads CASSLTMYEQFF. The CDR3 DNA reads TGTGCCAGCAGCCTGACGATGTATGAGCAGTTCTTC. This chain uses TRBV7-8 with TRBJ2-1; D remains ambiguous. Trimming took off 5 bases at V and 8 bases at J, with 10 bases between the two ends. This CDR3 is 12 amino acids long. Germline CDR1 and CDR2: SGHVS and FQNEAQ.

CDR3 sequence reads: CASSQDGEDTEAFF. The CDR3 DNA is TGCGCCAGCAGCCAAGACGGGGAAGACACTGAAGCTTTCTTT. The gene calls are TRBV4-3 and TRBJ1-1; no firm D call. The V end was cut by 0 bases, the J end by 3 bases, with 8 bases between. Germline CDR1 and CDR2: LGHNA and YSLEER. The CDR3 has 14 amino acids.